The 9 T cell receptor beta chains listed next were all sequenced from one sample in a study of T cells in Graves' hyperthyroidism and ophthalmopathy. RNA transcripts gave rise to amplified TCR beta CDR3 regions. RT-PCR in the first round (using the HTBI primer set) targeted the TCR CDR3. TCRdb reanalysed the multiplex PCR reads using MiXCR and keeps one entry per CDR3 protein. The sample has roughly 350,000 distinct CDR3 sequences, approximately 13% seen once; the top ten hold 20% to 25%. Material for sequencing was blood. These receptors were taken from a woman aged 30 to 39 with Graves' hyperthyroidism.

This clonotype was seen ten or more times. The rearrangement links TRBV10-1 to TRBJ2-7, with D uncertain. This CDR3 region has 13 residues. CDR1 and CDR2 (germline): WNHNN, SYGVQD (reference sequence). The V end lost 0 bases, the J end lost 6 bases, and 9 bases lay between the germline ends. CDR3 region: CASSESQAREQYF. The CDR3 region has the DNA TGCGCCAGCAGTGAGTCCCAAGCTCGCGAGCAGTACTTC.

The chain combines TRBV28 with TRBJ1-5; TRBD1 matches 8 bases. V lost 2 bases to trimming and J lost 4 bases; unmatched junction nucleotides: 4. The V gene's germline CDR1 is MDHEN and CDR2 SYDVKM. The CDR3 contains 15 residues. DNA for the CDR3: TGTGCCAGCAGTTTAGGACAGGGTCAAAATCAGCCCCAGCATTTT. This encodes CASSLGQGQNQPQHF.

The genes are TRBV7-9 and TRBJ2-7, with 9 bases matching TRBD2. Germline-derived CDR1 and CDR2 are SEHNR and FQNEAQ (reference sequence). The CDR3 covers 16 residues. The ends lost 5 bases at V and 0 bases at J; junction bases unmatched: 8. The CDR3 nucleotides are TGTGCCAGCAGCACCTGGACTAGCGATAGCTCCTACGAGCAGTACTTC. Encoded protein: CASSTWTSDSSYEQYF.

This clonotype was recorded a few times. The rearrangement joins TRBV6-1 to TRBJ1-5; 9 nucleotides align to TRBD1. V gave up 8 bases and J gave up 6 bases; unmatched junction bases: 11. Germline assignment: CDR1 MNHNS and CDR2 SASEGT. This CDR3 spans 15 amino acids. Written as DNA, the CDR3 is TGTGCCAGCTCAGGCGGGGGGACAGGGACTCAGCCCCAGCATTTT. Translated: CASSGGGTGTQPQHF.

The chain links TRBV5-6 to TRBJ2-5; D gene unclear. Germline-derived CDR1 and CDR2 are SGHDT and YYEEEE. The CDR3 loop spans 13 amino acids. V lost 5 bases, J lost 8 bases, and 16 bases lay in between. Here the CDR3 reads CASSGDLGGTQYF. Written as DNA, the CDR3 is TGTGCCAGCAGTGGAGACCTTGGTGGTACCCAGTACTTC. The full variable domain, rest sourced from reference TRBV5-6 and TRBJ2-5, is DAGVTQSPTHLIKTRGQQVTLRCSPKSGHDTVSWYQQALGQGPQFIFQYYEEEERQRGNFPDRFSGHQFPNYSSELNVNALLLGDSALYLCASSGDLGGTQYFGPGTRLLVL.

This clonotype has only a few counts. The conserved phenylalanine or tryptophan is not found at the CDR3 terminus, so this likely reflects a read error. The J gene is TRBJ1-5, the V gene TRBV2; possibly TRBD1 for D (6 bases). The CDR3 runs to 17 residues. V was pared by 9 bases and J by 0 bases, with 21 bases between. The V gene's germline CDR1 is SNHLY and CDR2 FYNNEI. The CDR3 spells CASQRDTLFDSNQPQHL. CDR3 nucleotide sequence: TGTGCCAGTCAGCGGGACACATTATTCGATAGCAATCAGCCCCAGCATCTT.

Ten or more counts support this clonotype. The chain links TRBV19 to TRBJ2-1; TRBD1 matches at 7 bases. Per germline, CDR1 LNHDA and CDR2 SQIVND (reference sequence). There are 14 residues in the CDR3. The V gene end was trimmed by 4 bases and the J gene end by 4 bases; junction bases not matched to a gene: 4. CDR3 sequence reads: CASSTRDSYNEQFF. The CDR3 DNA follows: TGTGCCAGTAGTACCCGGGACAGTTACAATGAGCAGTTCTTC. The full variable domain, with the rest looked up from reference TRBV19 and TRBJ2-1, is DGGITQSPKYLFRKEGQNVTLSCEQNLNHDAMYWYRQDPGQGLRLIYYSQIVNDFQKGDIAEGYSVSREKKESFPLTVTSAQKNPTAFYLCASSTRDSYNEQFFGPGTRLTVL.

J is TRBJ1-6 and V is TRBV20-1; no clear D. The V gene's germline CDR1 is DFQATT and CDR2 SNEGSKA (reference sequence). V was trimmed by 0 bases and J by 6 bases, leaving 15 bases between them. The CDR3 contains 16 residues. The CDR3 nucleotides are TGCAGTGCTAGAGAACCCCTGAGAGGGTTTAATTCACCCCTCCACTTT. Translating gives CSAREPLRGFNSPLHF.

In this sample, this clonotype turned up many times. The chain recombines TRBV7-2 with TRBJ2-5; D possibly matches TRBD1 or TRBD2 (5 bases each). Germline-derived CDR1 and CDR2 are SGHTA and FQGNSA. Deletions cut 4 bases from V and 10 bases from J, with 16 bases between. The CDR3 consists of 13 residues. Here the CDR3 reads CASSSRPVGDQYF. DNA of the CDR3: TGTGCCAGCAGCTCACGACCGGTGGGGGACCAGTACTTC. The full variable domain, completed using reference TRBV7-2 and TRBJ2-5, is GAGVSQSPSNKVTEKGKDVELRCDPISGHTALYWYRQSLGQGLEFLIYFQGNSAPDKSGLPSDRFSAERTGGSVSTLTIQRTQQEDSAVYLCASSSRPVGDQYFGPGTRLLVL.